This T cell receptor (beta chain) was obtained from a study of T cell responses to AZD1222 COVID-19 vaccine. Doses given second, at about 4 or about 12 weeks, were pooled. Notes on the study in general: Most donors were white British and more were female, and clonal diversity was possibly underestimated. Baseline seropositivity characterized only a handful of AZD1222 recipients. Repertoires were obtained solely post-peak T cell response.

With regard to this clone: Its target is unknown.

Looked up from germline, CDR1 is SNHLY and CDR2 is FYNNEI. V trimming: 4 bases; J trimming: 3 bases; junction bases outside the gene matches: 5. This CDR3 comprises 14 residues. Libraries were prepared by immunoSEQ multiplex PCR; TCRdb keeps only in-frame clonotypes and omits some of them. The sample carries some 130,000 clones, roughly 88% recorded once. The sample in question was peripheral blood, obtained 28 days after the second AZD1222 dose. The clonotype was recovered from an adult who received the AZD1222 COVID-19 vaccine. This rearrangement joins TRBV2 to TRBJ2-7; TRBD1 matches at 8 bases. CDR3 DNA: TGTGCCAGCAGTGTTGGGACAGGTGACTACGAGCAGTACTTC. Translated: CASSVGTGDYEQYF.